This TCR beta chain was observed in a study of control samples from healthy donors and cancer patients. The CDR3 has 15 residues. J lost 3 bases, V lost 11 bases, and 15 bases had no gene match. CDR1 is LNHDA, CDR2 SQIVND, per germline (reference sequence). This table comes from immunoSEQ multiplex PCR, and its TCRdb copy is limited to in-frame clones, with some not included. The sample carries over 150,000 clones, roughly 94% recorded once. The rearrangement joins TRBV19 to TRBJ1-2, with 7 bases that match TRBD1. Sample: blood. The sequence was obtained from a woman under 30 in good health. CDR3 sequence reads: CASTRQGSEDYGYTF. The DNA for the CDR3 is TGTGCCTCCACCCGACAGGGTTCAGAGGACTATGGCTACACCTTC.